Sequencing of this T cell receptor beta chain was carried out in a study of T-cell memory formation after mild COVID-19. There are 10 residues in the CDR3. Germline CDR1 is SGHTA and CDR2 is FQGNSA. V was pared by 4 bases and J by 14 bases, with 3 bases of the junction left unmatched. MiXCR, run by TCRdb on the 5' RACE reads, gives a single entry per CDR3 protein. The sample lists some 62,000 distinct CDR3 sequences, 9% to 9.5% occurring once. The sequenced sample was PBMCs or a T cell subset sorted from them (not recorded which). This receptor was identified in a man in his late teens or twenties who had mild COVID-19 (a few samples of this study predate the infection). Cell type and time point are not known. The rearrangement uses TRBV7-2 and TRBJ1-1; TRBD1 aligns across 8 bases. Here the CDR3 DNA reads TGTGCCAGCAGCTCGACAGGGGCATTCTTT. Protein product: CASSSTGAFF. Drawing the rest from reference TRBV7-2 and TRBJ1-1, the complete variable domain is GAGVSQSPSNKVTEKGKDVELRCDPISGHTALYWYRQSLGQGLEFLIYFQGNSAPDKSGLPSDRFSAERTGGSVSTLTIQRTQQEDSAVYLCASSSTGAFFGQGTRLTVV.